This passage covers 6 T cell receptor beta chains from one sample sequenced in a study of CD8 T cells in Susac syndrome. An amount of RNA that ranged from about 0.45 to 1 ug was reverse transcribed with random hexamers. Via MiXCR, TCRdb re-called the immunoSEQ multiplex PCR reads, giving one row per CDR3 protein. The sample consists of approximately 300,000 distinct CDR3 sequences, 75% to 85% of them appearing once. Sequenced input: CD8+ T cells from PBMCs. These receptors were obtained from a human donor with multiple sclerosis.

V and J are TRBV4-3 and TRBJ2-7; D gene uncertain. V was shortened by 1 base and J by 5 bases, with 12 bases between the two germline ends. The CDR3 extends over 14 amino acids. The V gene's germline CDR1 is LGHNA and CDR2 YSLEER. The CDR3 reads CASSQGMVSHEQYF. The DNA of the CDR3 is TGCGCCAGCAGCCAAGGGATGGTCAGCCACGAGCAGTACTTC.

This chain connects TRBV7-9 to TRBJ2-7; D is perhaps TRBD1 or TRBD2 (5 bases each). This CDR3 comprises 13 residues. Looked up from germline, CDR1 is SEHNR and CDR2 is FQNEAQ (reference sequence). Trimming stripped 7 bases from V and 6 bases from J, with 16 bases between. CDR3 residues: CASTPGSGREQYF. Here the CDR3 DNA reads TGTGCCAGCACGCCAGGGAGTGGGCGCGAGCAGTACTTC.

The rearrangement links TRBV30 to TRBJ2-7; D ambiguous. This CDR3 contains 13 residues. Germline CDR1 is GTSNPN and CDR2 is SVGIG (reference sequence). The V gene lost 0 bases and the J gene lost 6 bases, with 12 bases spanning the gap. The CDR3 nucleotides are TGTGCCTGGAGTGTAGGCTGGTCGGGCGAGCAGTACTTC. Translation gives CAWSVGWSGEQYF. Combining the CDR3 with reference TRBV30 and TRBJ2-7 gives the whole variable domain SQTIHQWPATLVQPVGSPLSLECTVEGTSNPNLYWYRQAAGRGLQLLFYSVGIGQISSEVPQNLSASRPQDRQFILSSKKLLLSDSGFYLCAWSVGWSGEQYFGPGTRLTVT.

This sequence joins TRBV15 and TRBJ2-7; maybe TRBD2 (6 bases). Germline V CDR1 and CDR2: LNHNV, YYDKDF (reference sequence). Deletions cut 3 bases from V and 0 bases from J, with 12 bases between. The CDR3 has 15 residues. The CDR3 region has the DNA TGTGCCACCAGCAGTGCGGGGACTCACTCCTACGAGCAGTACTTC. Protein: CATSSAGTHSYEQYF.

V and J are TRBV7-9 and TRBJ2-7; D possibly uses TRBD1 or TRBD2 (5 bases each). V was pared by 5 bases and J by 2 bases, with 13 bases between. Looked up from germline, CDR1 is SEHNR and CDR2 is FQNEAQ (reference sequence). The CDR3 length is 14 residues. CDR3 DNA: TGTGCCAGCAGCCCATCAGTGGGGGCCTACGAGCAGTACTTC. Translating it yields CASSPSVGAYEQYF.

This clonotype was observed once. The CDR3 DNA follows: TGCAGTGCAAGGGGACTAGCGGGGGTCTACAATGAGCAGTTCTTC. Its translation is CSARGLAGVYNEQFF. The V call is TRBV20-1, the J call TRBJ2-1; 14 bases are a match to TRBD2. The CDR3 has 15 amino acids. Germline CDR1 is DFQATT and CDR2 is SNEGSKA (reference sequence). V was clipped by 6 bases and J by 3 bases; unmatched bases: 4.